This T cell receptor beta chain appears in the sequencing data of a study of T cell responses to AZD1222 COVID-19 vaccine. The CDR3 loop spans 15 amino acids. CDR1 is SGHTS, CDR2 YDEGEE, per germline. Trimming left V 0 bases short and J 5 bases short, with 13 bases between. Data came from immunoSEQ multiplex PCR; TCRdb stores just in-frame clones and leaves some out. The table includes about 150,000 clones, about 87% detected once. The clonotype was recovered from an adult in good health. The rearrangement uses TRBV5-8 and TRBJ2-3, with no clear D. The specimen comprised peripheral blood, sampled on day 0 of AZD1222 vaccination. The CDR3 region is CASSLAPSLGDTQYF. As DNA, the CDR3 is TGTGCCAGCAGCTTGGCACCCTCTTTAGGAGATACGCAGTATTTT.